This is a list of T cell receptor beta chains from one sample in a study of T cells after yellow fever vaccination. TCRdb reprocessed the 5' RACE reads with MiXCR, giving one entry per CDR3 protein. There are 140,000 to 150,000 distinct CDR3 sequences in the sample; more than 6.5% occur only once, and approximately 0.67% lies in the top ten. The starting material was CD4+ T cells sorted from PBMCs, obtained 10 days after the yellow fever booster vaccination. These receptors were obtained from a man aged 25 to 40 who received the YFV17D yellow fever vaccine. Each CDR3 is given with its conserved first and last residue. The order of the fields is D gene, J gene, clone size, V gene, CDR3 protein, CDR3 DNA. The D gene is left open where the match is weak. Not every row has a clone size; where given, it reads once, few, many or a size class.

>TRBD1|TRBJ2-2|many|TRBV6-2/TRBV6-3
CASSQGANTGELFF
TGTGCCAGCAGTCAGGGGGCGAACACCGGGGAGCTGTTTTTT
>TRBD2|TRBJ2-5|many|TRBV7-2
CASSLLAAQETQYF
TGTGCCAGCAGCTTACTAGCGGCCCAAGAGACCCAGTACTTC
>TRBD2|TRBJ2-3|many|TRBV11-2
CASSSLLAGGPDTQYF
TGTGCCAGCAGCTCCCTACTAGCGGGAGGGCCAGATACGCAGTATTTT
>TRBD2|TRBJ2-1|NA|TRBV30
CAWSTPTSGSHNEQFF
TGTGCCTGGAGTACCCCAACTAGCGGGAGTCACAATGAGCAGTTCTTC
>TRBD1|TRBJ2-7|many|TRBV4-3
CASSRTGAATYEQYF
TGCGCCAGCAGCCGAACAGGGGCCGCTACCTACGAGCAGTACTTC
>NA|TRBJ2-7|NA|TRBV10-3
CAISPFGSGAGEQYF
TGTGCCATCAGTCCCTTCGGGAGCGGCGCGGGCGAGCAGTACTTC
>TRBD2|TRBJ2-5|few|TRBV25-1
CASSEIMTSGKETQYF
TGTGCCAGCAGTGAAATCATGACTAGCGGGAAAGAGACCCAGTACTTC
>TRBD2|TRBJ2-6|many|TRBV27
CASSHFVAGFSGANVLTF
TGTGCCAGCAGTCATTTCGTAGCGGGATTCTCTGGGGCCAACGTCCTGACTTTC
>TRBD2|TRBJ2-1|many|TRBV20-1
CSARVGLAGQSYNEQFF
TGCAGTGCTAGAGTGGGACTAGCGGGACAGTCCTACAATGAGCAGTTCTTC
>TRBD2|TRBJ2-7|many|TRBV4-2
CASSQDLSTSGYEQYF
TGTGCCAGCAGCCAAGACCTCTCCACTAGCGGTTACGAGCAGTACTTC
>TRBD2|TRBJ2-7|many|TRBV7-3
CASSLRREYEQYF
TGTGCCAGCAGCTTACGGCGGGAGTACGAGCAGTACTTC
>NA|TRBJ1-1|many|TRBV24-1
CATRGDGNTEAFF
TGTGCCACCAGAGGGGACGGGAACACTGAAGCTTTCTTT
>NA|TRBJ2-7|many|TRBV20-1
CSARWDGGSYEQYF
TGCAGTGCTAGGTGGGACGGCGGTTCCTACGAGCAGTACTTC
>TRBD1|TRBJ1-4|many|TRBV7-3
CANRGNEKLFF
TGTGCCAACAGGGGTAATGAAAAACTGTTTTTT
>NA|TRBJ1-1|many|TRBV6-2/TRBV6-3
CASTRPQLTEAFF
TGTGCCAGCACTCGGCCACAACTCACTGAAGCTTTCTTT
>NA|TRBJ2-1|many|TRBV15
CATSNPFSSYNEQFF
TGTGCCACCAGCAACCCTTTTAGCTCCTACAATGAGCAGTTCTTC
>NA|TRBJ2-6|many|TRBV5-1
CASSLSFSGANVLTF
TGCGCCAGCAGCTTGTCCTTCTCTGGGGCCAACGTCCTGACTTTC
>NA|TRBJ2-5|many|TRBV20-1
CSASPAIPQETQYF
TGCAGTGCTAGCCCGGCGATACCCCAAGAGACCCAGTACTTC
>NA|TRBJ1-5|NA|TRBV24-1
CATSDTDPNQPQHF
TGTGCCACCAGTGATACGGACCCGAATCAGCCCCAGCATTTT
>TRBD1|TRBJ2-5|many|TRBV3-1
CASSFGTGLETQYF
TGTGCCAGCAGTTTTGGGACAGGGTTAGAGACCCAGTACTTC
>NA|TRBJ1-1|many|TRBV6-5
CASSYSLQGTRRGTEAFF
TGTGCCAGCAGTTACTCGTTGCAGGGGACGAGAAGGGGCACTGAAGCTTTCTTT
>TRBD1|TRBJ2-2|NA|TRBV29-1
CSVGQGANTGELFF
TGCAGCGTTGGACAGGGGGCCAACACCGGGGAGCTGTTTTTT
>NA|TRBJ2-1|many|TRBV5-1
CASSRPGTANNEQFF
TGCGCCAGCAGCCGCCCCGGGACCGCGAACAATGAGCAGTTCTTC
>NA|TRBJ2-7|many|TRBV5-5
CASSPGWGSYEQYF
TGTGCCAGCTCACCCGGGTGGGGTTCCTACGAGCAGTACTTC
>NA|TRBJ2-3|many|TRBV6-2/TRBV6-3
CASRLWDTQYF
TGTGCCAGCAGACTTTGGGATACGCAGTATTTT
>TRBD2|TRBJ2-5|many|TRBV6-1
CASRQLTSGRGETQYF
TGTGCCAGCAGACAACTGACTAGCGGGAGAGGAGAGACCCAGTACTTC
>TRBD2|TRBJ2-4|many|TRBV11-1
CASSTTSGRAGPKNIQYF
TGTGCCAGCAGCACGACTAGCGGGAGGGCCGGGCCCAAAAACATTCAGTACTTC
>TRBD2|TRBJ2-1|many|TRBV20-1
CSARDTSGSSYNEQFF
TGCAGTGCTAGAGATACTAGCGGGAGCTCCTACAATGAGCAGTTCTTC
>TRBD2|TRBJ2-1|many|TRBV7-2
CASSLGLAGVEQFF
TGTGCCAGCAGCTTGGGACTAGCGGGAGTCGAGCAGTTCTTC
>NA|TRBJ2-1|many|TRBV12-3/TRBV12-4
CASREGVNEQFF
TGTGCCAGCAGGGAGGGTGTCAATGAGCAGTTCTTC
>TRBD1|TRBJ2-2|many|TRBV7-9
CASTPWDRDTGELFF
TGTGCCAGCACCCCCTGGGACAGGGACACCGGGGAGCTGTTTTTT
>TRBD2|TRBJ2-7|many|TRBV6-5
CASSYTGASGAYEQYF
TGTGCCAGCAGTTATACGGGGGCTAGCGGGGCCTACGAGCAGTACTTC
>TRBD2|TRBJ2-1|many|TRBV11-1
CASSLGTSGRGEQFF
TGTGCCAGCAGCTTGGGGACTAGCGGGAGAGGTGAGCAGTTCTTC
>NA|TRBJ2-1|many|TRBV25-1
CASISEQFF
TGTGCCAGCATCAGTGAGCAGTTCTTC
>TRBD1|TRBJ2-7|many|TRBV7-8
CASSFGTGHTYEQYF
TGTGCCAGCAGCTTTGGGACAGGCCACACCTACGAGCAGTACTTC
>TRBD1|TRBJ2-7|many|TRBV6-5
CASTTGGTTYEQYF
TGTGCCAGCACCACAGGGGGGACCACCTACGAGCAGTACTTC
>TRBD1|TRBJ2-1|many|TRBV5-6
CASSSGQGVNNEQFF
TGTGCCAGCAGCTCGGGACAGGGGGTGAACAATGAGCAGTTCTTC
>NA|TRBJ1-3|many|TRBV11-1
CASSLKTWADSSGNTIYF
TGTGCCAGCAGCTTAAAGACTTGGGCGGACAGCTCTGGAAACACCATATATTTT
>TRBD2|TRBJ2-7|few|TRBV19
CASSMMAGGYYEQYF
TGTGCCAGTAGTATGATGGCGGGAGGATACTACGAGCAGTACTTC
>TRBD2|TRBJ2-7|many|TRBV20-1
CSGSRAGGNYEQYF
TGCAGTGGGAGCAGAGCGGGAGGAAACTACGAGCAGTACTTC
>NA|TRBJ2-7|few|TRBV7-2
CASSLGKWDTTYEQYF
TGTGCCAGCAGCTTAGGGAAGTGGGACACGACCTACGAGCAGTACTTC
>NA|TRBJ1-1|many|TRBV7-6
CASSLARGRNTEAFF
TGTGCCAGCAGCTTAGCGCGGGGGAGGAACACTGAAGCTTTCTTT
>NA|TRBJ2-5|many|TRBV7-2
CASSHQIAAQETQYF
TGTGCCAGCAGCCACCAGATAGCGGCACAAGAGACCCAGTACTTC
>TRBD1|TRBJ1-3|many|TRBV20-1
CSAMGQLNSGNTIYF
TGCAGTGCTATGGGACAGCTCAACTCTGGAAACACCATATATTTT